Below are 19 T cell receptor beta chains sequenced from a single sample in a study of blood T cell repertoires in COVID-19. The repertoire was sequenced with immunoSEQ multiplex PCR; TCRdb's copy has only in-frame clones and lacks some. The data hold 200,000 to 250,000 clones, with roughly nine tenths observed a single time. The sample taken for sequencing was PBMCs or T cells enriched from blood (not recorded which). The receptors derive from a woman in her thirties who had recovered from COVID-19.

The count of this clone is one. The chain combines TRBV11-2 with TRBJ1-2, with TRBD1 matching 11 bases. The V segment lost 1 base and the J segment 8 bases; nucleotides outside the gene matches: 6. CDR3 length: 15 amino acids. Germline V CDR1 and CDR2: SGHAT, FQNNGV. CDR3 loop: CASSLVGQGASGYTF. CDR3 nucleotides: TGTGCCAGCAGCTTAGTCGGACAGGGGGCGTCGGGCTACACCTTC.

V is TRBV3-1 (or the pseudogene TRBV3-2) and J is TRBJ2-3, with 10 bases lining up with TRBD2. V lost 3 bases and J lost 3; bases outside the gene matches: 6. The CDR3 length is 16 residues. The germline V gene encodes CDR1 LGHDT and CDR2 YNNKEL (reference sequence). The CDR3, as DNA: TGTGCCAGCAGCCAGGAGCGGGGGGGAAAGACAGATACGCAGTATTTT. Protein: CASSQERGGKTDTQYF.

This chain uses TRBV9 with TRBJ1-2, with 7 bases aligning to TRBD1. The CDR3 runs 13 residues. The V segment lost 3 bases and the J segment 4 bases; nucleotides outside the gene matches: 3. Germline CDR1 and CDR2: SGDLS and YYNGEE. CDR3 loop: CASSGGTAYGYTF. CDR3 in DNA: TGTGCCAGCAGCGGGGGGACAGCCTATGGCTACACCTTC.

Here the CDR3 reads CASSGGPTSGGSYEQYF. The CDR3 DNA reads TGCGCCAGCAGCGGGGGGCCGACTAGCGGGGGCTCCTACGAGCAGTACTTC. V and J are TRBV5-1 and TRBJ2-7; 12 positions match TRBD2. CDR1 is SGHRS and CDR2 is YFSETQ in the germline V gene. CDR3 length equals 17 residues. J gave up 0 bases and V 4 bases, and 8 bases lay outside the gene matches.

The J gene is TRBJ1-2, the V gene TRBV5-1; D might be TRBD1 (5 bases). The V end was cut by 4 bases, the J end by 2 bases, with 21 bases between. The CDR3 runs 17 residues. CDR1 is SGHRS, CDR2 YFSETQ, per germline. The CDR3 bases are TGCGCCAGCAGCCCCACCCCGGACACAACACTCAACTATGGCTACACCTTC. Translating gives CASSPTPDTTLNYGYTF.

The chain employs TRBV9 and TRBJ1-5, with TRBD1 identical over 8 bases. V was clipped by 4 bases and J by 1 base; unmatched bases: 1. The germline gives CDR1 SGDLS, CDR2 YYNGEE. The CDR3 is made up of 14 amino acids. In DNA form, the CDR3 reads TGTGCCAGCAGCAGGGACAGGAGCAATCAGCCCCAGCATTTT. The encoded protein is CASSRDRSNQPQHF.

This chain uses TRBV14 with TRBJ2-3, with 8 nucleotides matching TRBD2. The germline V gene encodes CDR1 SGHDN and CDR2 FVKESK. This CDR3 contains 17 residues. The V and J ends lost 1 base and 5 bases, in that order; junction bases with no gene match: 11. CDR3 protein: CASSQGWTSPPRDTQYF. The CDR3 DNA follows: TGTGCCAGCAGCCAAGGTTGGACTAGCCCTCCCAGAGATACGCAGTATTTT.

This rearrangement joins TRBV6-1 to TRBJ2-3; D perhaps matches TRBD2 (6 bases). The CDR3 loop spans 16 amino acids. Germline V CDR1 and CDR2: MNHNS, SASEGT. Trimming took off 1 base at V and 1 base at J, with 12 bases between the two ends. The CDR3 spells CASSEGLQRGTDTQYF. The CDR3 DNA sequence: TGTGCCAGCAGTGAAGGGTTACAGCGGGGCACAGATACGCAGTATTTT.

The chain combines TRBV21-1 with TRBJ2-5; TRBD1 is taken as the D call from the table, unchecked against the DNA. TRBV21-1 is annotated as a pseudogene. The CDR3 covers 13 residues. This CDR3 reads CASSRGRAETQYF. CDR3 in DNA: TGTGCCAGCAGCAGGGGCAGGGCAGAGACCCAGTACTTC.

V gene TRBV19 combines with J gene TRBJ2-5, with 9 positions matching TRBD1. This CDR3 has 15 residues. Germline V gene lookup returns CDR1 LNHDA and CDR2 SQIVND (reference sequence). The V and J ends lost 2 bases and 4 bases, in that order; junction bases with no gene match: 5. CDR3 protein: CASSITRQGGETQYF. The CDR3 DNA is TGTGCCAGTAGTATAACCCGACAGGGGGGAGAGACCCAGTACTTC.

This chain uses TRBV6-5 with TRBJ1-1; D is unclear. CDR1 MNHEY and CDR2 SVGAGI come from the germline V gene. This CDR3 is built from 13 residues. V was pared by 8 bases and J by 4 bases, with 14 bases between. The CDR3 DNA reads TGTGCCAGCGAAAGGGAGGGTGGCACTGAAGCTTTCTTT. Its translation: CASEREGGTEAFF.

V and J are TRBV7-2 and TRBJ1-1; D unresolved. Germline V gives CDR1 SGHTA, CDR2 FQGNSA. V was pared by 4 bases and J by 0 bases, with 9 bases between. The CDR3 consists of 14 residues. The CDR3 nucleotides are TGTGCCAGCAGCTCTCCTGTAATGAACACTGAAGCTTTCTTT. Residues: CASSSPVMNTEAFF.

The chain joins TRBV7-9 to TRBJ1-1; D is uncertain. Germline lookup yields CDR1 SEHNR and CDR2 FQNEAQ (reference sequence). CDR3 length equals 14 residues. Between the trimmed V and J ends, which lost 7 bases and 0 bases, there was a span of 12 bases. The CDR3 region is CASTPSGVNTEAFF. The CDR3 DNA follows: TGTGCCAGCACTCCCTCCGGGGTGAACACTGAAGCTTTCTTT.

The gene calls are TRBV5-4 and TRBJ2-5; 7 bases map to TRBD1. CDR1 and CDR2 (germline): SGHNT, YYREEE (reference sequence). V shed 4 bases, J shed 3 bases, and the junction held 6 bases outside the gene matches. The CDR3 sequence is 14 residues long. For the CDR3, the DNA is TGTGCCAGCAGCATACGAGACAGGGAAGAGACCCAGTACTTC. Its translation: CASSIRDREETQYF.

The V gene is TRBV15, the J gene TRBJ1-2, with 7 positions matching TRBD1. Losses at the gene ends were 8 bases for V and 0 bases for J; bases not matched to a gene: 9. This CDR3 comprises 15 residues. From germline, CDR1 is LNHNV and CDR2 YYDKDF (reference sequence). In DNA form, the CDR3 reads TGTGCCACCGACGATCTGACAGGGTCTAACTATGGCTACACCTTC. It yields the protein CATDDLTGSNYGYTF.

This chain joins TRBV4-3 and TRBJ2-5; TRBD2 is a possible D gene (6 bases). Germline loops: CDR1 LGHNA, CDR2 YSLEER. The V end lost 0 bases, the J end lost 5 bases, and 16 bases lay between the germline ends. The CDR3 is 16 residues long. For the CDR3, the DNA is TGCGCCAGCAGCCAAGATTGGCAGGGAGGACGGGAGACCCAGTACTTC. It encodes CASSQDWQGGRETQYF.

The chain employs TRBV5-1 and TRBJ1-4; 10 bases are a match to TRBD1. The germline V gene has CDR1 SGHRS and CDR2 YFSETQ. V gave up 4 bases and J gave up 6 bases; unmatched junction bases: 3. The CDR3 consists of 14 residues. DNA for the CDR3: TGCGCCAGCAGCCAGACAGGGGGCCATGAAAAACTGTTTTTT. This codes for CASSQTGGHEKLFF.

The V gene is TRBV18, the J gene TRBJ2-7; no firm D call. Deletions cut 2 bases from V and 5 bases from J, with 16 bases between. CDR1 is KGHSH and CDR2 is LQKENI in the germline V gene. CDR3 length equals 15 residues. The CDR3 loop is CASSPTGSFGDEQYF. The CDR3 coding sequence is TGTGCCAGCTCACCAACCGGGTCTTTCGGCGACGAGCAGTACTTC.

The chain couples TRBV18 to TRBJ2-1; TRBD2 agrees at 13 bases. Trimming took 3 bases from V and 13 from J; bases not matched to a gene: 12. This CDR3 spans 16 amino acids. Germline CDR1 reads KGHSH; CDR2 reads LQKENI. The CDR3 loop is CASSPAGLAGAPFQFF. The CDR3 coding sequence is TGTGCCAGCTCACCTGCCGGACTAGCGGGGGCCCCCTTTCAGTTCTTC.